One and the same sample provided the 2 T cell receptor beta chains below, sequenced in a study of blood T cell repertoires in COVID-19. Libraries were prepared by immunoSEQ multiplex PCR; TCRdb keeps only in-frame clonotypes and omits some of them. Counted here are about 140,000 clones, more than 65% occurring once; the ten biggest clones make up approximately 4%. Sequenced input: peripheral blood. These receptor sequences come from a woman aged 55-69 years with acute or convalescent COVID-19.

V and J are TRBV28 and TRBJ2-1, with unresolved D. V lost 6 bases and J lost 6, with 9 bases in between. The CDR3 loop spans 12 amino acids. Germline values: CDR1 MDHEN, CDR2 SYDVKM. The CDR3 sequence is CASRSSGNEQFF. CDR3 bases: TGTGCCAGCAGGTCTTCGGGCAATGAGCAGTTCTTC.

V is TRBV5-8 and J is TRBJ2-1, with TRBD2 matching over 12 bases. J gave up 1 base and V 1 base, and 3 bases lay outside the gene matches. Per the germline V gene, CDR1 is SGHTS and CDR2 is YDEGEE. This CDR3 has 17 residues. The CDR3 loop is CASSLLGLAGSYNEQFF. The CDR3 DNA follows: TGTGCCAGCAGCTTGCTGGGACTAGCGGGTTCCTACAATGAGCAGTTCTTC.